A single T cell receptor beta chain is shown here with its context. This clonotype was picked up many times. The antigen it binds to is not known. It has no much larger one-base neighbor in the sample; base qualities were not kept. The time point label of this sample denotes: patch test 2, 6 weeks after DPC sensitization. The label giving this sample's treatment or condition can be read as: therapeutic diphenylcyclopropenone sensitization with weekly scalp DPC. At every patch-test visit, the blood draw took place before the patch test was put on. To be eligible, patients had to be aged 18 to 70, diagnosed with alopecia and judged suitable for DPC therapy, while pregnant patients were excluded. Unfractionated whole blood was collected in Tempus Blood RNA tubes, and total RNA was extracted from that blood. These data originate in a study of human T cells and chemical hapten exposure (dated by TCRdb to 2020 to 2023). In terms of the full investigation: For sensitization, 2% DPC in acetone was applied to a 2 cm by 2 cm area of upper inner arm skin. Patients additionally received weekly therapeutic DPC doses to the scalp throughout the approximately 24-week study period. Patch testing on the upper back used Finn chambers containing 0.01% DPC, with scoring done after 6 days according to International Contact Dermatitis Research Group standards. Most of the patients in the cohort were female, and the cohort covered alopecia areata with under or over 50% scalp involvement, alopecia totalis and alopecia universalis. The libraries were sequenced as a pool, and the TCR yield per sample differed mostly because of small variations in library volumes within the pool. The study tracked peripheral blood TCR repertoire changes in vivo during primary and secondary sensitization to the hapten diphenylcyclopropenone (DPC) in alopecia patients. Blood samples were taken from patients before sensitization (week 0) and at 2, 6 and about 24 weeks after DPC sensitization. Blood for TCR sequencing was provided by twenty-nine alopecia patients at one to four time points (pre-sensitization, 2, 6 and 24 weeks).

Libraries came from RACE. Reads for this sample came from a NextSeq 500. During library preparation, unique molecular identifiers were attached to individual cDNA molecules so that TCRs could be counted quantitatively and reproducibly. Each blood RNA sample was used to sequence both TCR alpha and TCR beta chains. On the study's bioinformatics: The median number of TCRs per sample was 85,000 to 100,000, ranging from about 23,224 to 690,600. V, J and CDR3 annotation of the TCR reads was performed with the Decombinator software suite. For PS versus PT1 abundance plots, all samples were subsampled to the same number of TCRs (28,000). TCRs were defined as expanded if absent before sensitization and observed at least eight times at the 2-week time point. TCRdb trimmed public reads at Q25 via fastp, called clones via MiXCR and kept in-frame beta chains. Identical CDR3 protein sequences are pooled into one entry, listed with their most common genes and DNA. The V and J calls were determined by TCRdb, not by the authors. The table for this sample lists approximately 350,000 distinct CDR3 sequences; 6% to 7% of them were counted only once. Less than 6.5% of the sample is held by the ten biggest clonotypes.

Findings and caveats that apply to the study as a whole: Because all patients had alopecia, a presumed autoimmune disease, the immune response of the patients might differ from that of healthy individuals. Repeated subsampling changed both the strength of the expansion versus patch-test correlation and the threshold at which that correlation became significant. Significantly more large CDR3 similarity clusters were formed by expanded TCRs than by pre-sensitization or healthy control sets, consistent with antigen-driven responses. The number of TCRs above 1 in 1000 frequency did not change with DPC sensitization; there was no evidence of global repertoire structure alterations. Patch test score correlated positively with the number of PT1 expanded TCRs, reaching significance at thresholds 8, 16 and 32 but not at 4.

The input for sequencing was whole blood, taken in connection with sensitization to the hapten diphenylcyclopropenone (DPC). This receptor was taken from a woman between 18 and 29 years old with alopecia areata. Some clones in this sample may be carry-over from other donors' samples.

The CDR3 corresponds to CASGQGSGGNTIYF. The DNA is as follows: TGTGCCAGCGGACAGGGGTCTGGTGGAAACACCATATATTTT. The V and J genes are TRBV7-2 and TRBJ1-3; 9 middle bases align to TRBD1. The germline V gene gives CDR1 as SGHTA and CDR2 as FQGNSA. Including cysteine and phenylalanine, the CDR3 has 14 amino acids. Only the CDR3 portion is preserved as DNA: 42 bases, with reading frame beginning at the first base. Trimming accounts for 8 bases at V and 3 bases at J, while the number of junction bases matched to no gene is 5.